This record covers a single T cell receptor beta chain. Given a much more abundant clone one base away, this may be a read error. The data stem from a study of blood T cells in healthy people across ages. For the second PCR, which ran for 7 to 11 cycles, a sample-barcoded 5' primer and a J-beta primer mix were used. TCRdb analysed the 5' RACE reads with MiXCR anew, one entry per CDR3 protein. The sample lists 600,000 to 800,000 distinct CDR3 sequences, under 65% occurring once. The germline gives CDR1 MNHEY, CDR2 SVGAGI. The CDR3 consists of 20 residues. Sequenced sample: blood. The clonotype comes from an elderly woman in good health. The V call is TRBV6-5, the J call TRBJ2-1, with 9 bases aligning to TRBD2. The end of the DNA fits TRBJ2-7 better, so the J call may be wrong. The DNA of the CDR3 is TGTGCCAGCAGTTACTCCTTGGACAGGCAGGGCGGGGGGGACTACAATGAGCAGTACTTC. It codes for CASSYSLDRQGGGDYNEQYF.